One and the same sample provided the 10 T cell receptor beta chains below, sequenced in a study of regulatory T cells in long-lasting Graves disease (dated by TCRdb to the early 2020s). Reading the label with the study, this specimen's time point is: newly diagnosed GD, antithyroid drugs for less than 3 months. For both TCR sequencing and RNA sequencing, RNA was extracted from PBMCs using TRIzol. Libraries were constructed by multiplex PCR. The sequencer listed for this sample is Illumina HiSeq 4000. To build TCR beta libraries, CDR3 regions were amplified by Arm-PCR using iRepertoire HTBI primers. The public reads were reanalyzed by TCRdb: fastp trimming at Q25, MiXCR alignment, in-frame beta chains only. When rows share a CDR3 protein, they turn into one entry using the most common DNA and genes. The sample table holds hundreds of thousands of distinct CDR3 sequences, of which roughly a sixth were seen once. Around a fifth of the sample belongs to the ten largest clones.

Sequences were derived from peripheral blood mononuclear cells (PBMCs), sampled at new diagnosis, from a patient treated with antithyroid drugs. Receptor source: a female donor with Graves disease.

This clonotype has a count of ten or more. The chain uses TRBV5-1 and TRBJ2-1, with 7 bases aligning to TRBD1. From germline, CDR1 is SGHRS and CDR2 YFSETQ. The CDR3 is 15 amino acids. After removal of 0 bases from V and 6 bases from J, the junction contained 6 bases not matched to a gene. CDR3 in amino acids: CASSLGVTGINEQFF. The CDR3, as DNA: TGCGCCAGCAGCTTGGGTGTGACAGGGATCAATGAGCAGTTCTTC.

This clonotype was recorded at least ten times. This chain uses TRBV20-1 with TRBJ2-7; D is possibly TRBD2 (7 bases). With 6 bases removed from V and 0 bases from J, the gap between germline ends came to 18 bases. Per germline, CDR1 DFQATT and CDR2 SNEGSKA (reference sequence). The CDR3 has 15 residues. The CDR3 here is CSAGGVWRVSYEQYF. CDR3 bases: TGCAGTGCAGGGGGGGTTTGGCGGGTCTCCTACGAGCAGTACTTC.

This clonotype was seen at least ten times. CDR3 coding DNA: TGTGCCAGCAGACCTACCTGGAGCGCTGAAGCTTTCTTT. Encoded protein: CASRPTWSAEAFF. This chain connects TRBV12-3 or TRBV12-4 to TRBJ1-1; D gene unclear. The V end lost 6 bases, the J end lost 6 bases, and 14 bases lay between the germline ends. The CDR3 is 13 amino acids.

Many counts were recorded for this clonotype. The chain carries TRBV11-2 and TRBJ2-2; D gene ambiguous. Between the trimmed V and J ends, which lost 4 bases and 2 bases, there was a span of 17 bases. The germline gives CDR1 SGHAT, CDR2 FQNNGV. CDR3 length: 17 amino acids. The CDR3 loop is CASSSPRARPNTGELFF. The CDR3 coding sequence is TGTGCCAGCAGCTCTCCCCGGGCAAGGCCCAACACCGGGGAGCTGTTTTTT.

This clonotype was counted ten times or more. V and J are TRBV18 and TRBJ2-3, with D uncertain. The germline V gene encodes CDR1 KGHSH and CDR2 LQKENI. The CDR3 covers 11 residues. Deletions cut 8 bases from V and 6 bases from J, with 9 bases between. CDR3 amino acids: CASSPGDTQYF. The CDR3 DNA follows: TGTGCCAGCAGCCCTGGTGATACGCAGTATTTT.

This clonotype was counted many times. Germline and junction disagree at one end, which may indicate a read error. CDR3 in amino acids: CASSPDSSGNTIYF. The DNA for the CDR3 is TGTGCCAGCAGCCCCGACAGCTCTGGAAACACCATATATTTT. V is TRBV5-1 and J is TRBJ1-3, with a weak D call TRBD1 (5 bases). This CDR3 is built from 14 residues. Germline V CDR1 and CDR2: SGHRS, YFSETQ.

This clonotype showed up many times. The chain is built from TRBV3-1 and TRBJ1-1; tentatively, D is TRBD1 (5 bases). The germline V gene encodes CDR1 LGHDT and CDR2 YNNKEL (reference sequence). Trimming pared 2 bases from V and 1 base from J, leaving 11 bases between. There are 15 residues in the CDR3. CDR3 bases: TGTGCCAGCAGCCAATCCGCGCAGGGGAACACTGAAGCTTTCTTT. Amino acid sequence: CASSQSAQGNTEAFF.

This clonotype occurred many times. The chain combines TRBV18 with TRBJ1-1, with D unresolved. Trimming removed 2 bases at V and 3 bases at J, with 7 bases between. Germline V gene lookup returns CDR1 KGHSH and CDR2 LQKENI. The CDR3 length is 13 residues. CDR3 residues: CASSPSVDTEAFF. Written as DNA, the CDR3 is TGTGCCAGCTCACCATCTGTTGACACTGAAGCTTTCTTT.

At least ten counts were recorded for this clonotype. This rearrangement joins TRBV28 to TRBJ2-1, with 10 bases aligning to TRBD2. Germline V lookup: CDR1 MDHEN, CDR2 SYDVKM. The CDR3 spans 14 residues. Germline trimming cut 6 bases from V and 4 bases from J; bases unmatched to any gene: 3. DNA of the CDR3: TGTGCCAGCAGGAGAGCGGGAGGGTACAATGAGCAGTTCTTC. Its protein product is CASRRAGGYNEQFF.

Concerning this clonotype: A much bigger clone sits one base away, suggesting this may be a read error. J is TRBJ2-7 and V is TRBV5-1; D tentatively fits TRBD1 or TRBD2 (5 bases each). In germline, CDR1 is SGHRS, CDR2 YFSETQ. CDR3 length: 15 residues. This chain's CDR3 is CASSIEPRDVHERYF. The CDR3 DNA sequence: TGCGCCAGCAGCATAGAACCGAGGGACGTCCACGAGCGGTACTTC.